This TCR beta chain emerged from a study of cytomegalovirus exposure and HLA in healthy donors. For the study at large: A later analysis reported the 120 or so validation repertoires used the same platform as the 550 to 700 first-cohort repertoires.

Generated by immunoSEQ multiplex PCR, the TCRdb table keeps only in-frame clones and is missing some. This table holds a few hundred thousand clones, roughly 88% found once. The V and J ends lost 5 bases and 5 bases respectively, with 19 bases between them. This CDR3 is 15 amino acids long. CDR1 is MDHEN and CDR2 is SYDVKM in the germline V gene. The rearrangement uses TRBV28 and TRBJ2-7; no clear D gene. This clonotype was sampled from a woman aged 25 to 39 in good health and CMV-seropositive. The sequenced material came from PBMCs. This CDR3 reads CASSPNRGFVHEQYF. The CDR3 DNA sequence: TGTGCCAGCAGTCCCAATCGAGGATTTGTTCACGAGCAGTACTTC.